A selection of T cell receptor beta chains follows, all from one sample in a study of blood T cell repertoires in COVID-19. Data came from immunoSEQ multiplex PCR; TCRdb stores just in-frame clones and leaves some out. In the table there are around 260,000 clones, roughly 88% of which are singletons. The sample was peripheral blood. The receptors were gathered from a human donor in a cohort sampled during active COVID-19. Both conserved end residues are part of each CDR3.

TRBV5-1 CASSFGVGEESPLHF
TRBV5-1 CASSLRRGKSTDTQYF
TRBV3-1/TRBV3-2 CASSPLRIQNNSPLHF
TRBV6-5 CASSGIATGVYEQYF
TRBV24-1 CATHGGARGYTF
TRBV5-6 CASSEFRTGDPNYGYTF
TRBV5-1 CASSLETGFEQYF
TRBV30 CAWSGDRELETQYF
TRBV10-2 CASSNRGDNGYTF
TRBV28 CASSLRGRENIQYF
TRBV19 CASNRPGSEGSAETQYF
TRBV7-2 CASSLQGDQPQHF
TRBV9 CASSQLQGGSGANVLTF
TRBV19 CASSFRQGSYEQYF
TRBV7-2 CASSLYQGRGTEAFF